These 10 T cell receptor beta chains came from one sample sequenced in a study of T cells in Graves' hyperthyroidism and ophthalmopathy. RNA transcripts gave rise to amplified TCR beta CDR3 regions. TCR CDR3 underwent first-round RT-PCR with the HTBI primer set. TCRdb recomputed calls from the multiplex PCR reads with MiXCR, one row per CDR3 protein. The sample records 400,000 to 600,000 distinct CDR3 sequences, around 21% being singletons. Sequencing used blood. The receptors here all came from a young man with Graves' hyperthyroidism.

This clonotype was counted once. The genes are TRBV3-1 and TRBJ1-3; weak D call: TRBD1 (5 bases). This CDR3 has 16 amino acids. Trimming removed 3 bases at V and 0 bases at J, with 12 bases between. From germline, CDR1 is LGHDT and CDR2 YNNKEL (reference sequence). CDR3 region: CASSQETGASGNTIYF. In DNA, the CDR3 is TGTGCCAGCAGCCAGGAGACTGGGGCCTCTGGAAACACCATATATTTT.

This clonotype was counted ten times or more. The rearrangement links TRBV20-1 to TRBJ2-5; perhaps TRBD1 as D (6 bases). The CDR3 extends over 11 amino acids. The V gene's germline CDR1 is DFQATT and CDR2 SNEGSKA (reference sequence). Between the trimmed V and J ends, which lost 4 bases and 4 bases, there was a span of 7 bases. As DNA, the CDR3 is TGCAGTGCTACAGGGGCAGAGACCCAGTACTTC. Encoded protein: CSATGAETQYF.

This clonotype was observed at least ten times. The chain couples TRBV12-5 to TRBJ1-2; TRBD1 agrees at 8 bases. Trimming removed 1 base from V and 8 bases from J; junction bases left unmatched: 6. From germline, CDR1 is LGHNT and CDR2 FRNRAP. The CDR3 has 14 amino acids. The CDR3 sequence is CASGLGTGRYGYTF. The DNA of the CDR3 is TGTGCTAGTGGTTTGGGGACAGGGAGGTACGGCTACACCTTC.

The chain combines TRBV19 with TRBJ2-2, with TRBD1 identical over 8 bases. Per germline, CDR1 LNHDA and CDR2 SQIVND (reference sequence). The CDR3 length is 15 residues. V shed 5 bases and J 6 bases; nucleotides not matched to a gene: 8. Here the CDR3 DNA reads TGTGCCAGTAGTCCCCGGACAGGGAAATCCGGGGAGCTGTTTTTT. The encoded protein is CASSPRTGKSGELFF.

Ten or more counts support this clonotype. The V call is TRBV20-1, the J call TRBJ1-2, with unresolved D. The CDR3 sequence is 14 residues long. Between the trimmed V and J ends, which lost 0 bases and 7 bases, there was a span of 15 bases. Germline lookup yields CDR1 DFQATT and CDR2 SNEGSKA (reference sequence). CDR3 residues: CSARDKESLGGYTF. As DNA, the CDR3 is TGCAGTGCTAGAGATAAAGAGTCTTTGGGTGGCTACACCTTC.

This clonotype was counted ten times or more. V and J are TRBV30 and TRBJ1-2; D might be TRBD1 (5 bases). Germline loops: CDR1 GTSNPN, CDR2 SVGIG (reference sequence). V gave up 0 bases and J gave up 8 bases, with 16 bases separating them. The CDR3 is made up of 14 amino acids. The chain's CDR3 is CAWSVRQGLGGYTF. The DNA for the CDR3 is TGTGCCTGGAGTGTACGGCAGGGTTTGGGCGGCTACACCTTC.

A note on this clonotype: It may be a read error: a sequence one base away is much more abundant. The rearrangement joins TRBV6-1 to TRBJ2-5; D call uncertain. Germline-derived CDR1 and CDR2 are MNHNS and SASEGT. The CDR3 has 15 residues. Here the CDR3 DNA reads TGTGCCAGCAGTGCCACGTATTGGGCGCAAGAGACCCGGTACTTC. Translated: CASSATYWAQETRYF.

On this clonotype itself: This may be a read error: a much more frequent sequence differs by one nucleotide. The CDR3 end shows no conserved phenylalanine or tryptophan, and so a read error is likely. The chain has TRBV20-1 and TRBJ1-2; D remains unclear. Germline lookup yields CDR1 DFQATT and CDR2 SNEGSKA (reference sequence). The CDR3 has 11 residues. V lost 0 bases to trimming and J lost 8 bases, with 7 bases between them. CDR3 region: CSARDRSGYTV. The DNA of the CDR3 is TGCAGTGCTAGAGATCGCAGCGGCTACACCGTC.

This clonotype was detected ten times or more. The rearrangement uses TRBV15 and TRBJ1-1; 7 nucleotides match TRBD1. The trim removed 6 bases at V and 1 base at J, leaving 8 bases unmatched. This CDR3 contains 15 residues. Germline V gene lookup returns CDR1 LNHNV and CDR2 YYDKDF (reference sequence). The CDR3 loop is CATRGGGRANTEAFF. The CDR3 DNA reads as TGTGCCACCAGGGGAGGGGGCAGGGCGAACACTGAAGCTTTCTTT.

This clonotype has at least ten counts. The CDR3 DNA reads TGTGCCAGCAGTTTAGTGGAGGGGGGTCAGCCCCAGCATTTT. As protein: CASSLVEGGQPQHF. This chain connects TRBV12-3 or TRBV12-4 to TRBJ1-5; tentatively, D is TRBD1 (6 bases). V was pared by 1 base and J by 6 bases, with 10 bases between. The CDR3 is 14 amino acids.